The following is a T cell receptor beta chain sequence with its context. Its antigen remains unknown. Random hexamers were used to reverse transcribe roughly 0.45 to 1 ug of RNA. Amplification of TCR beta CDR3 was carried out by immunoSEQ multiplex PCR, which covered 54 Vbeta and 13 Jbeta segments. One entry per CDR3 protein results from TCRdb running MiXCR on the immunoSEQ multiplex PCR reads. This table has about 430,000 distinct CDR3 sequences, more than 80% appearing once. The CDR3 is 17 amino acids. The J segment lost 4 bases and the V segment lost 0 bases, leaving 8 bases of the junction unmatched. The germline V gene has CDR1 MNHEY and CDR2 SVGAGI. The data originate from a study of CD8 T cells in Susac syndrome. Broader study findings: In its TCR sequencing and HLA analysis, the study acknowledged that the number of individuals was relatively small.

In contrast to the negatively isolated CD8+ and CD4+ T cells, TEMRA cells were FACS-enriched. The chain joins TRBV6-5 to TRBJ2-2, with 7 positions matching TRBD1. The clonotype was recovered from a human donor with multiple sclerosis. Material: CD8+ T cells from PBMCs. The CDR3 is CASSYSASGGVTGELFF. The CDR3 DNA is TGTGCCAGCAGTTACTCTGCGTCAGGGGGTGTCACCGGGGAGCTGTTTTTT.